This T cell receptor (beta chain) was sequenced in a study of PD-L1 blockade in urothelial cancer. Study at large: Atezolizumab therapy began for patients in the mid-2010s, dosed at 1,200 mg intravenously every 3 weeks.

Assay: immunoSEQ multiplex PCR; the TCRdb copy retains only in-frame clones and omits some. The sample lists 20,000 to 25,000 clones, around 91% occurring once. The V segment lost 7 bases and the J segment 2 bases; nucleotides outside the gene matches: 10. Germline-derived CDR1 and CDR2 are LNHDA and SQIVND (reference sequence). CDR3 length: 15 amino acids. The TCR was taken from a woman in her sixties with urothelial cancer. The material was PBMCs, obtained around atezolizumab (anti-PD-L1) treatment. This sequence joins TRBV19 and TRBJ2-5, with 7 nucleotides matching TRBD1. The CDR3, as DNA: TGTGCCAGTACCTTGGGACAGTCCCTGCAAGAGACCCAGTACTTC. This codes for CASTLGQSLQETQYF.